This T cell receptor beta chain was sequenced in a study of cytomegalovirus exposure and HLA in healthy donors. As concerns this clone: No antigen is known for it.

Generated by immunoSEQ multiplex PCR, the TCRdb table keeps only in-frame clones and is missing some. Among 100,000 to 150,000 clones, about 96% were seen once, and the ten largest hold 1.5% to 2%. The germline V gene encodes CDR1 WSHSY and CDR2 SAAADI. V was cut by 0 bases and J by 5 bases, with 10 bases left in between. This CDR3 has 14 amino acids. Findings and caveats of the study: Overall, about 160 TCR beta chains were annotated as cytomegalovirus-associated.

This chain links TRBV10-2 with TRBJ1-2, with D unclear. The sequence derives from a man aged 18 to 30 in good health and CMV-seronegative. The specimen sequenced was PBMCs. CDR3: CASSESGARYGYTF. The CDR3 DNA sequence: TGCGCCAGCAGTGAGTCGGGAGCTAGATATGGCTACACCTTC.